This TCR beta chain was documented in a study of T-cell memory formation after mild COVID-19. TCRdb reprocessed the 5' RACE reads via MiXCR and lists one record per CDR3 protein. The repertoire holds around 300,000 distinct CDR3 sequences, with about an eighth as singletons. This clonotype was found once. Its antigen remains unknown. CDR3 size: 15 residues. The V gene lost 2 bases and the J gene lost 3 bases, with 13 bases spanning the gap. The germline V gene encodes CDR1 MNHEY and CDR2 SVGEGT. Whole-study findings and limits: Cross-reactive memory appears to have joined, as suggested by some responding clones showing up in pre-infection memory. Clones contracting over day 15 to 85 were CD4/CD8 balanced, with later expanders leaning CD4+.

Sample: PBMCs or a T cell subset sorted from them (not recorded which). The chain is built from TRBV6-2 or TRBV6-3 and TRBJ1-1; no clear D gene. The sequence was obtained from a man aged 18-30 years who had mild COVID-19 (a few samples of this study predate the infection). Cell type and time point are not known. The CDR3 here is CASSYPGREDTEAFF. CDR3 in DNA: TGTGCCAGCAGTTACCCTGGACGGGAGGACACTGAAGCTTTCTTT.